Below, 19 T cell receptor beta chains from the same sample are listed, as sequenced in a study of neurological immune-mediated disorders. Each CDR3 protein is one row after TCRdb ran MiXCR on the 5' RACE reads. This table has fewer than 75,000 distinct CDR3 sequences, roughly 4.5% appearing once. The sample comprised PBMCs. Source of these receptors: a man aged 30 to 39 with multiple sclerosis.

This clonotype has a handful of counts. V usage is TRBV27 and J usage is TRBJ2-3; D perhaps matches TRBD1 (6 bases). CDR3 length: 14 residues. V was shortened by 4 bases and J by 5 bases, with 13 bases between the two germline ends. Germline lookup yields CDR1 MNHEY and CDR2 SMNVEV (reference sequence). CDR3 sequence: CASSSSLTGDTQYF. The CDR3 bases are TGTGCCAGCAGTTCTTCCTTGACAGGAGATACGCAGTATTTT.

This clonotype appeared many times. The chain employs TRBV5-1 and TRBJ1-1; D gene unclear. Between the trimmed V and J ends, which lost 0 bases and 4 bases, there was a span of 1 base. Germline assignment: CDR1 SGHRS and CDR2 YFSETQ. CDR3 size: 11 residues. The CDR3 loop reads CASSLGTEAFF. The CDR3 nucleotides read TGCGCCAGCAGCTTGGGCACTGAAGCTTTCTTT.

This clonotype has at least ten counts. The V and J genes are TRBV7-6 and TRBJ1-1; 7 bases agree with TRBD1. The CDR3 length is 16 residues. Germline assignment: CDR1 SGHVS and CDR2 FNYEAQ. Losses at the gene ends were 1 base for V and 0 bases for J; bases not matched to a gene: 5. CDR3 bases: TGTGCCAGCAGCTTAGTTATAGGGGGCATGAACACTGAAGCTTTCTTT. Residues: CASSLVIGGMNTEAFF.

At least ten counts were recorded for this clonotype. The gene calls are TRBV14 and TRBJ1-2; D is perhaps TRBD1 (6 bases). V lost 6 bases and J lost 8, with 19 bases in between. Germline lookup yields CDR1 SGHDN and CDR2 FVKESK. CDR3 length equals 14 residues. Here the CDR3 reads CASSRSMGATGYTF. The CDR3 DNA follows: TGTGCCAGCAGTCGTTCGATGGGGGCGACGGGCTACACCTTC.

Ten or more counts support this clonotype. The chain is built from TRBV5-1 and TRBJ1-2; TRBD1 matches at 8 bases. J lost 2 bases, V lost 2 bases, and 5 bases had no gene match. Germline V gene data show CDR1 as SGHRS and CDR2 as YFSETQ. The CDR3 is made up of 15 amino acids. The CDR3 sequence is CASSFPDRVNYGYTF. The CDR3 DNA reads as TGCGCCAGCAGCTTCCCGGACAGGGTAAACTATGGCTACACCTTC.

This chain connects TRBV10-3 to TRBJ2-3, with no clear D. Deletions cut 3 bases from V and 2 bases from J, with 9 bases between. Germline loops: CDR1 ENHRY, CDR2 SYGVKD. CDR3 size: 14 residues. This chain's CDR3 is CAISDGLSTDTQYF. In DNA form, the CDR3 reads TGTGCCATCAGTGACGGCCTCTCCACAGATACGCAGTATTTT.

CDR3: CATSERLAGYNEQFF. The CDR3 DNA reads as TGTGCCACCAGTGAAAGACTAGCGGGCTACAATGAGCAGTTCTTC. The genes are TRBV24-1 and TRBJ2-1; 10 nucleotides match TRBD2. CDR3 length: 15 amino acids. The germline gives CDR1 KGHDR, CDR2 SFDVKD. With 4 bases clipped from V and 3 bases from J, the junction kept 2 bases outside the gene matches.

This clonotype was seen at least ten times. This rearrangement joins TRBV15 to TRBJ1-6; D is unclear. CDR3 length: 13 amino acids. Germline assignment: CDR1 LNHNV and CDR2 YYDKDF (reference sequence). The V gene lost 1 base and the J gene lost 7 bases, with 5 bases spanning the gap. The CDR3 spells CATSRAGNSPLHF. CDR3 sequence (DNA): TGTGCCACCAGCAGAGCTGGGAATTCACCCCTCCACTTT.

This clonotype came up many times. The CDR3 coding sequence is TGCAGTGCTCCCGCCCGACTAGAGAACAACAATGAGCAGTTCTTC. Protein: CSAPARLENNNEQFF. V usage is TRBV20-1 and J usage is TRBJ2-1; D possibly corresponds to TRBD2 (6 bases). CDR1 and CDR2 from the germline V gene are DFQATT and SNEGSKA (reference sequence). CDR3 length equals 15 residues. The germline V and J ends were trimmed by 5 bases and 5 bases, with 19 bases remaining between them.

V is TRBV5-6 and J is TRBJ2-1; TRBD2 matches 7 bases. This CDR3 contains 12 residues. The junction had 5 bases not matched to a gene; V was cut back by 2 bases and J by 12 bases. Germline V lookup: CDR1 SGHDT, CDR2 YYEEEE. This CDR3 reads CASSFQRGVQFF. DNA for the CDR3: TGTGCCAGCAGCTTTCAACGGGGGGTGCAGTTCTTC.

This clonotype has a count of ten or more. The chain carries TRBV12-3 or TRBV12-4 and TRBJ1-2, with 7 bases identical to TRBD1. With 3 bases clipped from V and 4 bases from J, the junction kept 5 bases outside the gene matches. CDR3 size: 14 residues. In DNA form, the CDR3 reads TGTGCCAGCAGTTTTGGGACAGACTTCTATGGCTACACCTTC. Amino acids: CASSFGTDFYGYTF.

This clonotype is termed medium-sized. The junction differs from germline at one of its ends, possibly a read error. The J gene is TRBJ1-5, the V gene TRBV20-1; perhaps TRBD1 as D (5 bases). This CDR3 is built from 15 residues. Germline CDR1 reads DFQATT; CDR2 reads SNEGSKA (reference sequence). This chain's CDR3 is CSATPREVGNQPQNF. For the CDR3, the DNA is TGCAGTGCCACCCCCAGGGAAGTAGGCAATCAGCCCCAGAATTTT.

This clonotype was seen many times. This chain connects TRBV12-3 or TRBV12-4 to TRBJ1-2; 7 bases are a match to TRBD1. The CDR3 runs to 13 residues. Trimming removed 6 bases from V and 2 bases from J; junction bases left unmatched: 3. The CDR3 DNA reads TGTGCCAGCAGCTTACAGGGGAACTATGGCTACACCTTC. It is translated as CASSLQGNYGYTF.

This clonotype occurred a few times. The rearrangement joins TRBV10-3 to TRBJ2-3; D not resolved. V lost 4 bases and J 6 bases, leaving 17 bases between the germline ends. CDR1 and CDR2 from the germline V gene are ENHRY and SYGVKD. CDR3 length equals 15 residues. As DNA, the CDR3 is TGTGCCATCAGTGGGGGTAACCGAGAAAGGGATACGCAGTATTTT. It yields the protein CAISGGNRERDTQYF.

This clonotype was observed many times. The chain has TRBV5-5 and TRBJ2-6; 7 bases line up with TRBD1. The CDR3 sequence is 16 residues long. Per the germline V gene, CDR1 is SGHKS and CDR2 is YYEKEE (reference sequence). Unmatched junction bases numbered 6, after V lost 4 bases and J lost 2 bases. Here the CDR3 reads CASSLSQGAGANVLTF. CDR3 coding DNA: TGTGCCAGCAGCCTGTCCCAGGGGGCTGGGGCCAACGTCCTGACTTTC. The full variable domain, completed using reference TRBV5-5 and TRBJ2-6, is DAGVTQSPTHLIKTRGQQVTLRCSPISGHKSVSWYQQVLGQGPQFIFQYYEKEERGRGNFPDRFSARQFPNYSSELNVNALLLGDSALYLCASSLSQGAGANVLTFGAGSRLTVL.

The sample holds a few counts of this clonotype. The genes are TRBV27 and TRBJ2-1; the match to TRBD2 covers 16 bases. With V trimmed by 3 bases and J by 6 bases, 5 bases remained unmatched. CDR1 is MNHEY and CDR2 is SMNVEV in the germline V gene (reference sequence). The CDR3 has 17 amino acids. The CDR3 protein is CASSFPGTSGGANEQFF. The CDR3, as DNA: TGTGCCAGCAGTTTCCCCGGGACTAGCGGGGGGGCCAATGAGCAGTTCTTC.

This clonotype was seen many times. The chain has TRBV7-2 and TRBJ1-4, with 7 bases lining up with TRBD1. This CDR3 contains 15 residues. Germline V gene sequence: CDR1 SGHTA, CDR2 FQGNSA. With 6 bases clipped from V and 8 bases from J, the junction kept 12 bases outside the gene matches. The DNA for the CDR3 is TGTGCCAGCAGTCGCGCCGGGACAGTTGGAGAAAAACTGTTTTTT. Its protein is CASSRAGTVGEKLFF. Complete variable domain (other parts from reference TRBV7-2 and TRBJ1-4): GAGVSQSPSNKVTEKGKDVELRCDPISGHTALYWYRQSLGQGLEFLIYFQGNSAPDKSGLPSDRFSAERTGGSVSTLTIQRTQQEDSAVYLCASSRAGTVGEKLFFGSGTQLSVL.

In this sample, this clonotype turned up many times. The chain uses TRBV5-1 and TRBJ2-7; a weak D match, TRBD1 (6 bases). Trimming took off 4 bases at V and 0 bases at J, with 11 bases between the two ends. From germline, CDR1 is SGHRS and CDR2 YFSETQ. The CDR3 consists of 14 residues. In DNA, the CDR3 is TGCGCCAGCAGCCAGGACAGCAGCTCCTACGAGCAGTACTTC. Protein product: CASSQDSSSYEQYF.

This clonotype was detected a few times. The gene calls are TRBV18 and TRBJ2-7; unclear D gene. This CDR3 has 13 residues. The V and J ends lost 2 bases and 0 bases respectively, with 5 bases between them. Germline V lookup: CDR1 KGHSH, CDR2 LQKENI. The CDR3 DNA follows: TGTGCCAGCTCACCAGCACGCTCCTACGAGCAGTACGTC. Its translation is CASSPARSYEQYV.